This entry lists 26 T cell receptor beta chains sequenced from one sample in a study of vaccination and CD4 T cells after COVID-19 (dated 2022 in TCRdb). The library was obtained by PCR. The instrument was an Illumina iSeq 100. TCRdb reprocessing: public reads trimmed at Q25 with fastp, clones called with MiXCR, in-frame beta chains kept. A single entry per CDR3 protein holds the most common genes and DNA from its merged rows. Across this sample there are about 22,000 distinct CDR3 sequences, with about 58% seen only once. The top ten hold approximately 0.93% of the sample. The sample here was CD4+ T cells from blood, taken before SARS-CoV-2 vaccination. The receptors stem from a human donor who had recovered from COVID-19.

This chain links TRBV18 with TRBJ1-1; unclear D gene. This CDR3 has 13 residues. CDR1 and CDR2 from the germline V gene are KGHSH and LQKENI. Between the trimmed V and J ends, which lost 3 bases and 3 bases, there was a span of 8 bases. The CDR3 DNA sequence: TGTGCCAGCTCACCGTCCGGGGACACTGAAGCTTTCTTT. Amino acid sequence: CASSPSGDTEAFF.

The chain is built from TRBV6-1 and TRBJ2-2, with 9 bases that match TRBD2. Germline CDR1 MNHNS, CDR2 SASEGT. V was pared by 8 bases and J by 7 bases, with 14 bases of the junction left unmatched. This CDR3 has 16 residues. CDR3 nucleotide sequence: TGTGCCAGCCACCAATTAGCGGGAGCCTTCTTCGGGGAGCTGTTTTTT. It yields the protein CASHQLAGAFFGELFF.

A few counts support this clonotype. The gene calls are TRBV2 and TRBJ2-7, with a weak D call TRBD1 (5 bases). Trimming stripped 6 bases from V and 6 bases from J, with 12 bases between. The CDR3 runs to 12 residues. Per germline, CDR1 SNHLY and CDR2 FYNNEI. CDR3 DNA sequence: TGTGCCAGCAGACCCAGGGCCCGCGAGCAGTACTTC. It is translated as CASRPRAREQYF.

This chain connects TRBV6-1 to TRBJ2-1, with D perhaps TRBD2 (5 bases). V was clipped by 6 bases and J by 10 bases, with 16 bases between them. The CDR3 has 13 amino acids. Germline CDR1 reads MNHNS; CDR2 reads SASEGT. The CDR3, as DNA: TGTGCCAGCAGGGATTACCTAGCTGGAGAGCAGTTCTTC. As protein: CASRDYLAGEQFF.

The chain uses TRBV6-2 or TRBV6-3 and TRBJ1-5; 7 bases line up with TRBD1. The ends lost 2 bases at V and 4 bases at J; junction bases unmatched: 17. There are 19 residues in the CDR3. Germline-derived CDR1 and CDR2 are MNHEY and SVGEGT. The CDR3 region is CASSYGITGTAGVNQPQHF. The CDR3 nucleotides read TGTGCCAGCAGTTACGGAATTACCGGGACAGCGGGGGTAAATCAGCCCCAGCATTTT.

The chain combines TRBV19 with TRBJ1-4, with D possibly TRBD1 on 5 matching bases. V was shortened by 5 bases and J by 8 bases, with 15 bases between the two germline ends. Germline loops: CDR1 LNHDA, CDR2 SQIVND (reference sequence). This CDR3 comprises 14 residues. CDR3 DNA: TGTGCCAGTAGTCTAAGTCCGGGGACGGAAAAACTGTTTTTT. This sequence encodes CASSLSPGTEKLFF.

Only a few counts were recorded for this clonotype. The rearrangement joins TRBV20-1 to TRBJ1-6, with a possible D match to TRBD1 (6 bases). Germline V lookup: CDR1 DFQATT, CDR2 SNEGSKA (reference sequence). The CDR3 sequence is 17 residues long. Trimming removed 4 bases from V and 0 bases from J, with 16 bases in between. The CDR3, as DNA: TGCAGTGCTAAAAAGACAGGTTCTGACTCCTATAATTCACCCCTCCACTTT. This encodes CSAKKTGSDSYNSPLHF.

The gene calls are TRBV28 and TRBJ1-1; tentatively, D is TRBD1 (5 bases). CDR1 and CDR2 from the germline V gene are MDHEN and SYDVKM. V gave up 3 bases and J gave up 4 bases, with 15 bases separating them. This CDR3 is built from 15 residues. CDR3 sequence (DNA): TGTGCCAGCAGTTTTATGGGCAGGGAAAGCACTGAAGCTTTCTTT. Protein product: CASSFMGRESTEAFF. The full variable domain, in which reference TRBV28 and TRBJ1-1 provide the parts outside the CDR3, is DVKVTQSSRYLVKRTGEKVFLECVQDMDHENMFWYRQDPGLGLRLIYFSYDVKMKEKGDIPEGYSVSREKKERFSLILESASTNQTSMYLCASSFMGRESTEAFFGQGTRLTVV.

The CDR3 DNA is TGTGCCAGCAGCCCTCCCCAAGGACAGCACTACGAGCAGTACTTC. Translation: CASSPPQGQHYEQYF. This chain uses TRBV28 with TRBJ2-7; D possibly corresponds to TRBD1 (6 bases). Germline CDR1 and CDR2: MDHEN and SYDVKM. The CDR3 sequence is 15 residues long. V was cut by 6 bases and J by 3 bases, with 18 bases left in between.

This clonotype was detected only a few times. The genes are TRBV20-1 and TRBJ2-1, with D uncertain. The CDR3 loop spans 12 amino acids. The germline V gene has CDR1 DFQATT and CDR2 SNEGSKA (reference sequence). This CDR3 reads CSPASSYNEQFF. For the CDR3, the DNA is TGCAGCCCCGCCTCCTCCTACAATGAGCAGTTCTTC.

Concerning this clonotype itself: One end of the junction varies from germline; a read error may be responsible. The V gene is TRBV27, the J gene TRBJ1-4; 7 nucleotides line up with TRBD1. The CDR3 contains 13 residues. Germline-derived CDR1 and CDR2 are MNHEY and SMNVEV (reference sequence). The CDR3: CASRKEGGPKPFF. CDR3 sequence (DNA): TGTGCCAGCAGAAAGGAAGGGGGCCCAAAACCGTTTTTT.

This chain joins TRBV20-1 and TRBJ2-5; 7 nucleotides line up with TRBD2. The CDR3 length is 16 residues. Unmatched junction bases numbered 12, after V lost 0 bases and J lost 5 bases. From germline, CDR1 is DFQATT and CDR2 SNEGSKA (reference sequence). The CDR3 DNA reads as TGCAGTGCTAGAGATACCGGGGGGACCCGGGACGAGACCCAGTACTTC. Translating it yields CSARDTGGTRDETQYF.

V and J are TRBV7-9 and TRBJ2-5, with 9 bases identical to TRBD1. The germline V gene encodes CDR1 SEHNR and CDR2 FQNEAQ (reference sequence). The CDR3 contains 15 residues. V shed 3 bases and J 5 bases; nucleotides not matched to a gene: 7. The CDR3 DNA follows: TGTGCCAGCAGCTTCGGGACAGGGTATACGGAGACCCAGTACTTC. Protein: CASSFGTGYTETQYF.

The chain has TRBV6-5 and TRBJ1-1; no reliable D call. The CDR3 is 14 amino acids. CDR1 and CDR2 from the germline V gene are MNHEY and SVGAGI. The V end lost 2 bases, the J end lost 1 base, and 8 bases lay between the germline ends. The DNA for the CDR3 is TGTGCCAGCAGTTACAACAGTAAGAACACTGAAGCTTTCTTT. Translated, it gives CASSYNSKNTEAFF.

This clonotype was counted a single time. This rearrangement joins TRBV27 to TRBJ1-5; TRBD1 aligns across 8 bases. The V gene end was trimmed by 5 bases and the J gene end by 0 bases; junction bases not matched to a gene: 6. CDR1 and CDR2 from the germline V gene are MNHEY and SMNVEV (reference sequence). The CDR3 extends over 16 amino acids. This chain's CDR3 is CASSPRTGLSNQPQHF. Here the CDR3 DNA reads TGTGCCAGCAGTCCCCGGACAGGGCTTAGCAATCAGCCCCAGCATTTT.

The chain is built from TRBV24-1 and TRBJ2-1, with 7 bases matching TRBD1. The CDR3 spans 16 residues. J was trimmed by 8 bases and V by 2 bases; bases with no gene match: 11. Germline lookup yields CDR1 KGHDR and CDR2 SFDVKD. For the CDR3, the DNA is TGTGCCACCAGTGATTCCCTTATAGGACAGGTCCATGAGCAGTTCTTC. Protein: CATSDSLIGQVHEQFF.

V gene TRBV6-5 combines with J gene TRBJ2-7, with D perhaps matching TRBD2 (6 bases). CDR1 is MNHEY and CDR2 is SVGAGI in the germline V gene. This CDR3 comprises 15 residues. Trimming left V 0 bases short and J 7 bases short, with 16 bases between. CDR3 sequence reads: CASSYSYSPAGEQYF. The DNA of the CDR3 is TGTGCCAGCAGTTACTCGTATTCCCCCGCGGGGGAGCAGTACTTC.

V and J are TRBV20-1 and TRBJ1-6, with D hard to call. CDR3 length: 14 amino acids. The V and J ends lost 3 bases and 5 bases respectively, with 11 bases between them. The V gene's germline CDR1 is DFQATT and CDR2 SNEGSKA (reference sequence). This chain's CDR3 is CSASFVQDNSPLHF. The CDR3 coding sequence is TGCAGTGCTAGCTTTGTCCAGGATAATTCACCCCTCCACTTT.

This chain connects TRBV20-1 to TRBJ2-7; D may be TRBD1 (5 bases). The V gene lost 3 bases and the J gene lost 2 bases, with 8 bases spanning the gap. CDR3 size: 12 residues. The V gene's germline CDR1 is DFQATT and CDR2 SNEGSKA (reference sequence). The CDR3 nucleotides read TGCAGTGCTAGCTGGACAACCTACGAGCAGTACTTC. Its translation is CSASWTTYEQYF.

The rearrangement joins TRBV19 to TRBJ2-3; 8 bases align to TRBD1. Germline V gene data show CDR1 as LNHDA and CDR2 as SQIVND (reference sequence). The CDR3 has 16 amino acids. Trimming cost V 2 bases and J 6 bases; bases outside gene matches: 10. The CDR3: CASSIKGSGGADTQYF. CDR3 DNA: TGTGCCAGTAGTATAAAGGGGTCAGGGGGCGCGGATACGCAGTATTTT. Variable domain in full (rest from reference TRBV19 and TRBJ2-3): DGGITQSPKYLFRKEGQNVTLSCEQNLNHDAMYWYRQDPGQGLRLIYYSQIVNDFQKGDIAEGYSVSREKKESFPLTVTSAQKNPTAFYLCASSIKGSGGADTQYFGPGTRLTVL.

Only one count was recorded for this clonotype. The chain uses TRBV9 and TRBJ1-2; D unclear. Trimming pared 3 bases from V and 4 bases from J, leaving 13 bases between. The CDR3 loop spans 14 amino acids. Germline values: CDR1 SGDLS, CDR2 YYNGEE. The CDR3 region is CASSARWDSYGYTF. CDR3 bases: TGTGCCAGCAGCGCCCGGTGGGATAGCTATGGCTACACCTTC.

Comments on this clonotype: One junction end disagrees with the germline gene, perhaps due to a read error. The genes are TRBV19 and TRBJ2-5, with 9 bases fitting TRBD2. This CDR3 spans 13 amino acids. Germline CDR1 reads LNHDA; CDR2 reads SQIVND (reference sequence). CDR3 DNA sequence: TGTGCCAGTAGGATAGCGGGAGCAGAGACCCAGTACTTC. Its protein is CASRIAGAETQYF.

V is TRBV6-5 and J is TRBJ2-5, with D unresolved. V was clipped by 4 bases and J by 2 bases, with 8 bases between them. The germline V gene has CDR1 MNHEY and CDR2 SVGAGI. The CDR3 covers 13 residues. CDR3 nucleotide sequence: TGTGCCAGCAGTTCACAGAGTCAAGAGACCCAGTACTTC. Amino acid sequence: CASSSQSQETQYF.

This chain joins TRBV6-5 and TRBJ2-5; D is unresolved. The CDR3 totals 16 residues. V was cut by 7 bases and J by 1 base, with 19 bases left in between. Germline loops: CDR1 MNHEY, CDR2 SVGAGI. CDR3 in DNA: TGTGCCAGCAAAGAGGACGGGCCTATAATCCAAGAGACCCAGTACTTC. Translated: CASKEDGPIIQETQYF.

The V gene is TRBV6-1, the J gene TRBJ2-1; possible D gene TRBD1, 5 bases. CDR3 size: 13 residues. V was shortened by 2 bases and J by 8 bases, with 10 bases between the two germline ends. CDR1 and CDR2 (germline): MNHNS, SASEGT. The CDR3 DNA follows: TGTGCCAGCAGTGAAAACAGGTATGATGAGCAGTTCTTC. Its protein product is CASSENRYDEQFF.

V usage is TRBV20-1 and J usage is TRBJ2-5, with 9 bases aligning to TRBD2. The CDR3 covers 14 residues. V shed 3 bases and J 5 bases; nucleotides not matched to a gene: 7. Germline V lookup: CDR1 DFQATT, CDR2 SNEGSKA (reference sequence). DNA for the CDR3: TGCAGTGCTAGTTTCGCTAGCGGGGCGGAGACCCAGTACTTC. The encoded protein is CSASFASGAETQYF.